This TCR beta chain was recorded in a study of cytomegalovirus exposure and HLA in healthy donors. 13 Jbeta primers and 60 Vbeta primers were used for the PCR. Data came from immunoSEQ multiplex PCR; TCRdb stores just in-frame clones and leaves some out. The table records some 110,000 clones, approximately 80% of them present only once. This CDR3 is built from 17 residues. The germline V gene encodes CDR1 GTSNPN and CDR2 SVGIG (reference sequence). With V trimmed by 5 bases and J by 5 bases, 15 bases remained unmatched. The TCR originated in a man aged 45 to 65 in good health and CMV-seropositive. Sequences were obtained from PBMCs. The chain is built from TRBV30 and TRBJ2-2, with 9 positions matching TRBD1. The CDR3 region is CAWEAMRTGVTTGELFF. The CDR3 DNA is TGTGCCTGGGAGGCGATGAGGACAGGGGTAACGACCGGGGAGCTGTTTTTT.